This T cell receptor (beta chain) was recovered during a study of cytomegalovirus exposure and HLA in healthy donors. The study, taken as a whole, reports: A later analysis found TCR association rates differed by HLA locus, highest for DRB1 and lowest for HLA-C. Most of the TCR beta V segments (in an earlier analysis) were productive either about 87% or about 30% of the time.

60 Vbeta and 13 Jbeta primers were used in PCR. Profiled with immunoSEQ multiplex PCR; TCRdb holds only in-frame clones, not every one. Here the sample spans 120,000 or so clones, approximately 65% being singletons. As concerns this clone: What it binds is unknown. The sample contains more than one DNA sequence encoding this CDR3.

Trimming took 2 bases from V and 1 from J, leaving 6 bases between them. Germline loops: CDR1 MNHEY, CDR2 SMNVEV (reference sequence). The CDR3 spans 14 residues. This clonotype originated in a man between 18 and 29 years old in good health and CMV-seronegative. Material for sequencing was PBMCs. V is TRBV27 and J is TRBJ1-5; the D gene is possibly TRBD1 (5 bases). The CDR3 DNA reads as TGTGCCAGCAGTTTAGGACAAAGCAATCAGCCCCAGCATTTT. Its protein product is CASSLGQSNQPQHF.